What follows are 32 T cell receptor beta chains derived from one specimen sequenced in a study of OX40 agonist ivuxolimab in advanced cancers. The method was immunoSEQ multiplex PCR; TCRdb's version includes in-frame clones alone and lacks a portion of them. The sample shows roughly 7,700 clones, around 73% of them seen only once. The starting material was CD4+ or CD8+ T cells sorted from blood, obtained in a trial of the OX40 agonist ivuxolimab. The receptors derive from an adult with an advanced solid tumor such as melanoma, head and neck, liver or kidney cancer.

The chain joins TRBV7-2 to TRBJ2-7; 7 positions match TRBD2. V shed 0 bases, J shed 7 bases, and the junction held 6 bases outside the gene matches. CDR3 length equals 14 residues. Germline loops: CDR1 SGHTA, CDR2 FQGNSA. DNA of the CDR3: TGTGCCAGCAGCTTAGCGGGAGGGCCGGGGGAGCAGTACTTC. Translated: CASSLAGGPGEQYF.

V and J are TRBV19 and TRBJ1-2; the match to TRBD1 covers 9 bases. From germline, CDR1 is LNHDA and CDR2 SQIVND (reference sequence). Trimming at V came to 7 bases and at J to 4 bases, leaving 4 bases not matched to a gene. This CDR3 has 13 amino acids. Here the CDR3 DNA reads TGTGCCAGTAAGAACAGGGGGCTCTATGGCTACACCTTC. It encodes CASKNRGLYGYTF.

This chain's CDR3 is CASRTDGESPYGYTF. CDR3 in DNA: TGTGCCAGCAGAACCGACGGGGAATCTCCTTATGGCTACACCTTC. The chain employs TRBV25-1 and TRBJ1-2; D is undetermined. The CDR3 length is 15 residues. CDR1 is MGHDK and CDR2 is SYGVNS in the germline V gene. The V gene lost 6 bases and the J gene lost 5 bases, with 19 bases spanning the gap.

The genes are TRBV6-6 and TRBJ2-5; a weak D match, TRBD1 (7 bases). TRBJ2-7 matches the DNA end more closely, so the J call is doubtful. CDR1 MNHNY and CDR2 SVGAGI come from the germline V gene (reference sequence). The CDR3 is made up of 13 amino acids. The CDR3 reads CASSRRDSNEQYF. In nucleotides, the CDR3 is TGTGCCAGCAGCCGGAGGGACAGCAACGAGCAGTACTTC.

This chain uses TRBV30 with TRBJ2-7; D ambiguous. This CDR3 comprises 12 residues. The ends were cut back, 2 bases at V and 2 bases at J, with 7 bases in the middle. CDR1 GTSNPN and CDR2 SVGIG come from the germline V gene (reference sequence). The CDR3 bases are TGTGCCTGGAGTTTCACAACCTACGAGCAGTACTTC. Translation: CAWSFTTYEQYF.

V usage is TRBV9 and J usage is TRBJ1-2; 7 bases align to TRBD1. Trimming took 0 bases from V and 4 from J; bases not matched to a gene: 15. The CDR3 contains 18 residues. Germline assignment: CDR1 SGDLS and CDR2 YYNGEE. Here the CDR3 reads CASSVARTGTVRGYGYTF. For the CDR3, the DNA is TGTGCCAGCAGCGTAGCTCGAACCGGGACAGTCAGGGGCTATGGCTACACCTTC.

V and J are TRBV7-3 and TRBJ2-7; 10 bases line up with TRBD1. There are 14 residues in the CDR3. From germline, CDR1 is SGHTA and CDR2 FQGTGA. Trimming removed 2 bases from V and 5 bases from J; junction bases left unmatched: 3. DNA of the CDR3: TGTGCCAGCAGCTTAGTGGGGACAGGGGACGAGCAGTACTTC. This sequence encodes CASSLVGTGDEQYF.

This clone was observed at least ten times. This chain links TRBV4-2 with TRBJ1-6, with no clear D. Trimming cost V 0 bases and J 7 bases, with 13 bases left between them. Germline CDR1 is LGHNA and CDR2 is YNFKEQ. The CDR3 totals 16 residues. CDR3 in DNA: TGTGCCAGCAGCCAAGAAGGCAGAACCACAAATTCACCCCTCCACTTT. As protein: CASSQEGRTTNSPLHF.

This clone showed up just a few times. In DNA, the CDR3 is TGTGCCAGCAGCTTTGGAATTGGCTCTGGAAACACCATATATTTT. Protein product: CASSFGIGSGNTIYF. This sequence joins TRBV13 and TRBJ1-3, with no clear D. Between the trimmed V and J ends, which lost 3 bases and 0 bases, there was a span of 9 bases. In germline, CDR1 is PRHDT, CDR2 FYEKMQ (reference sequence). The CDR3 spans 15 residues.

The rearrangement links TRBV7-2 to TRBJ2-7, with no clear D. V gave up 1 base and J gave up 0 bases, with 10 bases separating them. Germline loops: CDR1 SGHTA, CDR2 FQGNSA. The CDR3 has 15 residues. The CDR3 spells CASSLVRQFSYEQYF. CDR3 DNA: TGTGCCAGCAGCTTAGTTCGTCAGTTCTCCTACGAGCAGTACTTC.

This chain uses TRBV15 with TRBJ1-1; D not resolved. Germline CDR1 and CDR2: LNHNV and YYDKDF (reference sequence). V lost 5 bases and J lost 8, with 18 bases in between. The CDR3 is 14 residues long. Here the CDR3 reads CATSPTSGGIEAFF. As DNA, the CDR3 is TGTGCCACCAGCCCCACATCGGGAGGGATCGAAGCTTTCTTT.

This clone was picked up many times. The identical CDR3 is also encoded by other nucleotide sequences in the sample. V gene TRBV6-5 combines with J gene TRBJ2-5, with D unclear. CDR1 MNHEY and CDR2 SVGAGI come from the germline V gene. CDR3 length: 13 residues. V was trimmed by 0 bases and J by 5 bases, leaving 7 bases between them. The CDR3: CASSYSGWETQYF. For the CDR3, the DNA is TGTGCCAGCAGTTACTCTGGGTGGGAGACCCAGTACTTC.

J is TRBJ1-1 and V is TRBV19; D is undetermined. Germline assignment: CDR1 LNHDA and CDR2 SQIVND (reference sequence). With 3 bases removed from V and 6 bases from J, the gap between germline ends came to 14 bases. The CDR3 runs to 14 residues. The CDR3 DNA reads TGTGCCAGTAGTATCGCGATACTTGGCCCTGAAGCTTTCTTT. It codes for CASSIAILGPEAFF.

The genes are TRBV7-2 and TRBJ1-1; D is uncertain. The CDR3 is made up of 14 amino acids. V gave up 5 bases and J gave up 1 base, with 11 bases separating them. Germline values: CDR1 SGHTA, CDR2 FQGNSA. The CDR3 DNA reads as TGTGCCAGCAGCCCTAACTGGGGGAACACTGAAGCTTTCTTT. It encodes CASSPNWGNTEAFF.

This clone was recorded only once. V gene TRBV19 combines with J gene TRBJ1-2; 7 bases line up with TRBD1. This CDR3 is 13 amino acids long. V gave up 5 bases and J gave up 5 bases; unmatched junction bases: 5. CDR1 and CDR2 from the germline V gene are LNHDA and SQIVND (reference sequence). The CDR3 protein is CASSPGTAYGYTF. The DNA for the CDR3 is TGTGCCAGTAGTCCCGGGACAGCTTATGGCTACACCTTC. The full variable domain, in which reference TRBV19 and TRBJ1-2 provide the parts outside the CDR3, is DGGITQSPKYLFRKEGQNVTLSCEQNLNHDAMYWYRQDPGQGLRLIYYSQIVNDFQKGDIAEGYSVSREKKESFPLTVTSAQKNPTAFYLCASSPGTAYGYTFGSGTRLTVV.

This sequence joins TRBV6-6 and TRBJ2-7; 8 bases are shared with TRBD1. Per germline, CDR1 MNHNY and CDR2 SVGAGI (reference sequence). Trimming cost V 4 bases and J 3 bases; bases outside gene matches: 8. This CDR3 spans 15 amino acids. The CDR3 DNA follows: TGTGCCAGCAGTTCCTGGACAGGGAAAATCTACGAGCAGTACTTC. Its protein is CASSSWTGKIYEQYF.

The rearrangement joins TRBV9 to TRBJ2-1; 7 bases are shared with TRBD1. This CDR3 has 16 amino acids. Unmatched junction bases numbered 10, after V lost 4 bases and J lost 3 bases. Germline CDR1 SGDLS, CDR2 YYNGEE. CDR3 DNA sequence: TGTGCCAGCAGCCCACAGGGGTCGGGTATCTACAATGAGCAGTTCTTC. Protein product: CASSPQGSGIYNEQFF.

The V and J genes are TRBV4-1 and TRBJ2-5; TRBD1 might be the D (7 bases). The germline CDR1 and CDR2 sequences are MGHRA and YSYEKL. Trimming left V 3 bases short and J 5 bases short, with 13 bases between. The CDR3 is made up of 14 amino acids. The CDR3 protein is CASSQATGRETQYF. The CDR3 coding sequence is TGCGCCAGCAGCCAGGCGACAGGGAGGGAGACCCAGTACTTC.

The rearrangement uses TRBV21-1 and TRBJ1-1; the D call in the table, TRBD1, was not verified against the DNA. TRBV21-1 counts as a pseudogene. The CDR3 is 16 residues long. The CDR3 nucleotides are TGTGCCAGCAGGCAGGGTATAGCCACAATTCGCACTGAAGCTTTCTTT. It encodes CASRQGIATIRTEAFF.

This CDR3 reads CASSLVGSEGYTF. The CDR3 DNA follows: TGTGCCAGCAGCTTAGTGGGATCGGAAGGCTACACCTTC. V usage is TRBV13 and J usage is TRBJ1-2; no definite D call. With 1 base removed from V and 8 bases from J, the gap between germline ends came to 11 bases. The CDR3 length is 13 residues. CDR1 PRHDT and CDR2 FYEKMQ come from the germline V gene (reference sequence).

The chain is built from TRBV5-8 and TRBJ1-1; TRBD1 aligns across 10 bases. The CDR3 spans 17 residues. Germline CDR1 SGHTS, CDR2 YDEGEE. The V gene end was trimmed by 1 base and the J gene end by 1 base; junction bases not matched to a gene: 7. DNA for the CDR3: TGTGCCAGCAGCTTGTGGGGGGGACAGGGGCCGAACACTGAAGCTTTCTTT. This sequence encodes CASSLWGGQGPNTEAFF.

V gene TRBV9 combines with J gene TRBJ2-7, with D possibly matching TRBD2 (6 bases). Between the trimmed V and J ends, which lost 4 bases and 5 bases, there was a span of 13 bases. This CDR3 is built from 13 residues. Germline assignment: CDR1 SGDLS and CDR2 YYNGEE. The CDR3 sequence: CASSPRTGDEQYF. DNA of the CDR3: TGTGCCAGCAGCCCCCGAACGGGAGACGAGCAGTACTTC.

This chain joins TRBV7-9 and TRBJ2-7; 10 bases map to TRBD1. Unmatched junction bases numbered 6, after V lost 5 bases and J lost 2 bases. The CDR3 length is 15 residues. Per germline, CDR1 SEHNR and CDR2 FQNEAQ (reference sequence). The CDR3 DNA is TGTGCCAGCAGCCCCGGGACAGGGGTACCCTACGAGCAGTACTTC. This sequence encodes CASSPGTGVPYEQYF. The full variable domain, in which reference TRBV7-9 and TRBJ2-7 provide the parts outside the CDR3, is DTGVSQNPRHKITKRGQNVTFRCDPISEHNRLYWYRQTLGQGPEFLTYFQNEAQLEKSRLLSDRFSAERPKGSFSTLEIQRTEQGDSAMYLCASSPGTGVPYEQYFGPGTRLTVT.

In its sample, this clone was seen once. The CDR3 region has the DNA TGTGCCAGCAGCCCAGGTGGTGGGGAGCTGTTTTTT. Protein product: CASSPGGGELFF. V gene TRBV9 combines with J gene TRBJ2-2; D ambiguous. V lost 4 bases and J lost 8, with 9 bases in between. CDR1 is SGDLS, CDR2 YYNGEE, per germline. The CDR3 is 12 amino acids.

The chain links TRBV15 to TRBJ2-2; 10 nucleotides match TRBD1. J was trimmed by 6 bases and V by 4 bases; bases with no gene match: 5. Germline V CDR1 and CDR2: LNHNV, YYDKDF (reference sequence). The CDR3 length is 15 residues. CDR3 region: CATSTRDRGSGELFF. CDR3 DNA: TGTGCCACCAGCACCCGGGACAGGGGATCCGGGGAGCTGTTTTTT.

This clone occurred once. This rearrangement joins TRBV6-1 to TRBJ1-1; 7 nucleotides match TRBD1. Germline CDR1 MNHNS, CDR2 SASEGT. The J segment lost 0 bases and the V segment lost 4 bases, leaving 5 bases of the junction unmatched. This CDR3 spans 15 amino acids. CDR3 sequence (DNA): TGTGCCAGCAGTGCGGGACAGATAATGAACACTGAAGCTTTCTTT. It specifies CASSAGQIMNTEAFF.

The chain is built from TRBV6-6 and TRBJ1-5; 9 nucleotides agree with TRBD1. The CDR3 has 15 residues. Germline CDR1 is MNHNY and CDR2 is SVGAGI (reference sequence). Germline trimming cut 6 bases from V and 0 bases from J; bases unmatched to any gene: 3. The CDR3 is CASSRTGDSNQPQHF. CDR3 nucleotide sequence: TGTGCCAGCAGCAGGACAGGGGATAGCAATCAGCCCCAGCATTTT.

V is TRBV7-2 and J is TRBJ2-1; 15 bases agree with TRBD2. This CDR3 is 19 amino acids long. After removal of 1 base from V and 4 bases from J, the junction contained 8 bases not matched to a gene. Looked up from germline, CDR1 is SGHTA and CDR2 is FQGNSA. CDR3 region: CASSLEVGLAGGRYNEQFF. The CDR3 region has the DNA TGTGCCAGCAGCTTAGAAGTGGGACTAGCGGGAGGTCGGTACAATGAGCAGTTCTTC.

The chain recombines TRBV7-9 with TRBJ1-2, with D hard to call. With 1 base removed from V and 7 bases from J, the gap between germline ends came to 7 bases. Per germline, CDR1 SEHNR and CDR2 FQNEAQ (reference sequence). There are 12 residues in the CDR3. The CDR3: CASSLGARGYTF. The CDR3 DNA is TGTGCCAGCAGCTTAGGGGCACGTGGCTACACCTTC.

This clone was counted once. The chain employs TRBV4-1 and TRBJ2-5; D may be TRBD1 (6 bases). Germline assignment: CDR1 MGHRA and CDR2 YSYEKL. Trimming took off 0 bases at V and 7 bases at J, with 15 bases between the two ends. The CDR3 has 15 residues. CDR3 loop: CASSQDSGAAATQYF. The CDR3 bases are TGCGCCAGCAGCCAAGATTCAGGGGCGGCAGCGACCCAGTACTTC.

CDR3: CASSFLRGAGGYTF. DNA for the CDR3: TGTGCCAGCAGTTTCCTTAGGGGGGCGGGTGGCTACACCTTC. This rearrangement joins TRBV28 to TRBJ1-2, with D possibly matching TRBD1 (6 bases). Trimming removed 3 bases at V and 7 bases at J, with 15 bases between. The germline gives CDR1 MDHEN, CDR2 SYDVKM. The CDR3 loop spans 14 amino acids.

The V gene is TRBV6-5, the J gene TRBJ1-2, with D unclear. The CDR3 length is 13 residues. CDR1 and CDR2 (germline): MNHEY, SVGAGI. Trimming took off 5 bases at V and 8 bases at J, with 15 bases between the two ends. CDR3 bases: TGTGCCAGCAGTGGTGAGGGCACCCTCGGCTACACCTTC. Translated, it gives CASSGEGTLGYTF.